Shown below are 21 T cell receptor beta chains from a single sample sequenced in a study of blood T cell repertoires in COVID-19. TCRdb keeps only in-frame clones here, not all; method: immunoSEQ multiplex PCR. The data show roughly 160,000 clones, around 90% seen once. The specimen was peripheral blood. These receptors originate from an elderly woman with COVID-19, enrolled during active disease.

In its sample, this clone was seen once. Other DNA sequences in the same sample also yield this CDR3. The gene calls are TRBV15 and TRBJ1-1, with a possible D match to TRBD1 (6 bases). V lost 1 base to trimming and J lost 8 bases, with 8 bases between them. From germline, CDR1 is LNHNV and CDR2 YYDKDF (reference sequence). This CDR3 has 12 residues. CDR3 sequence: CATSRAGTEAFF. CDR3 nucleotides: TGTGCCACCAGCAGAGCCGGGACAGAAGCTTTCTTT.

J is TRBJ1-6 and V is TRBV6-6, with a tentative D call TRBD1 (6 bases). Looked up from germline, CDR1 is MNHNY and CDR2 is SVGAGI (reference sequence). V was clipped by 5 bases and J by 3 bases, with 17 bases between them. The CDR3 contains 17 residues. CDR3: CASSPLEGQLYNSPLHF. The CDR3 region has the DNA TGTGCCAGCAGTCCGCTCGAAGGACAGCTCTATAATTCACCCCTCCACTTT.

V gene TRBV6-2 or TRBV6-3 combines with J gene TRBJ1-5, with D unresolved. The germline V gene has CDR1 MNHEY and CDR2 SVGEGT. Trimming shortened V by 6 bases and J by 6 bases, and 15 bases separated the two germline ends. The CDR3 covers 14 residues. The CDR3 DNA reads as TGTGCCAGCAGCCGCGCCCCGGCGGGTCAGCCCCAGCATTTT. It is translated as CASSRAPAGQPQHF.

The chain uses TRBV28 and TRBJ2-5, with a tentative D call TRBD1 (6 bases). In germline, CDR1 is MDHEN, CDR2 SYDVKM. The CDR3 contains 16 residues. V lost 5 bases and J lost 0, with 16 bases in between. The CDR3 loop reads CASSASGTNDQETQYF. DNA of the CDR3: TGTGCCAGCAGTGCCTCCGGGACAAATGACCAAGAGACCCAGTACTTC. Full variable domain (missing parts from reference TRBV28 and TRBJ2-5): DVKVTQSSRYLVKRTGEKVFLECVQDMDHENMFWYRQDPGLGLRLIYFSYDVKMKEKGDIPEGYSVSREKKERFSLILESASTNQTSMYLCASSASGTNDQETQYFGPGTRLLVL.

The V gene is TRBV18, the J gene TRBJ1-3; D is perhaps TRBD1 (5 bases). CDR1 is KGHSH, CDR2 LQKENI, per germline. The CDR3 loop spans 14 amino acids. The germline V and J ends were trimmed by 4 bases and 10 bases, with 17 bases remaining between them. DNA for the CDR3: TGTGCCAGCTCACTCACCCGACAGAATTCGACCATATATTTT. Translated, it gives CASSLTRQNSTIYF.

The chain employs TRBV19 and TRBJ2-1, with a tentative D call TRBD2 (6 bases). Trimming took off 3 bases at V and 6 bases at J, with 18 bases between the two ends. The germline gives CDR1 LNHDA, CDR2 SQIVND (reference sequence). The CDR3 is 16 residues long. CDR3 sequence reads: CASSIGGGKKSNEQFF. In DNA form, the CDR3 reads TGTGCCAGTAGTATCGGCGGAGGGAAAAAGAGCAATGAGCAGTTCTTC.

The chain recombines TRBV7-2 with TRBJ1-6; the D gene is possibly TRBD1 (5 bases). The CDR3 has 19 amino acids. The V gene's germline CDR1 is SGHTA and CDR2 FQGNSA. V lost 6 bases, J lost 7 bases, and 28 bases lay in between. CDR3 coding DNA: TGTGCCAGCAGTTTCAGCTCCGGTCCCGGGACTGGTTTCAATTCACCCCTCCACTTT. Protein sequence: CASSFSSGPGTGFNSPLHF.

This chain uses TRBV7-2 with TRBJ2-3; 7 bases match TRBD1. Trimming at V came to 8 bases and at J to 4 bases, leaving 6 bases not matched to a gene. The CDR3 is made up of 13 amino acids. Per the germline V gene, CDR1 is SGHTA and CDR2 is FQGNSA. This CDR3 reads CASGYRGPDTQYF. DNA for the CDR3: TGTGCCAGCGGATACAGGGGCCCAGATACGCAGTATTTT.

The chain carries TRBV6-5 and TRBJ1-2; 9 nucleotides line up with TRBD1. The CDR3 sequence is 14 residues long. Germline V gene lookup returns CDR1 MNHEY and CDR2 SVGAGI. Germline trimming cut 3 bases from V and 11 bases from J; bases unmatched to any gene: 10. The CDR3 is CASSYSGTGNAYTF. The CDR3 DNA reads TGTGCCAGCAGTTATTCCGGGACAGGGAATGCTTACACCTTC.

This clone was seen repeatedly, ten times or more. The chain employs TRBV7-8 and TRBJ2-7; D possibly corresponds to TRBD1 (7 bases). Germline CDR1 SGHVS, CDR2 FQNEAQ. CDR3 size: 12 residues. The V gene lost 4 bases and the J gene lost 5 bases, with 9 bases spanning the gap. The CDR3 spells CASSSGGNEQYF. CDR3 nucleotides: TGTGCCAGCAGCTCAGGGGGGAACGAGCAGTACTTC.

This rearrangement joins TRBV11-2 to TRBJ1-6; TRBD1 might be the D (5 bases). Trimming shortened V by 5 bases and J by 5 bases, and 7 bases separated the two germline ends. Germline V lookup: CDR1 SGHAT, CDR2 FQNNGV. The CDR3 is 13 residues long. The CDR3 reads CASSRGNNSPLHF. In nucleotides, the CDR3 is TGTGCCAGCAGCCGGGGGAATAATTCACCCCTCCACTTT.

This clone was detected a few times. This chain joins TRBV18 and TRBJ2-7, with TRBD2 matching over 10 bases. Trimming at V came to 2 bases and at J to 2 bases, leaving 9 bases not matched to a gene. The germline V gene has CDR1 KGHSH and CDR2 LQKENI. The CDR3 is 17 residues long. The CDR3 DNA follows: TGTGCCAGCTCACCAATGGCTAGCGGGAGTTCTCCCTACGAGCAGTACTTC. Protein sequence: CASSPMASGSSPYEQYF.

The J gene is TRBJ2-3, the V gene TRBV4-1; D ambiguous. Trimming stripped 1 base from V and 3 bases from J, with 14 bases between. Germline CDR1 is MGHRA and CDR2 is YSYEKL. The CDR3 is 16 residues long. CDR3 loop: CASSQVLAVFTDTQYF. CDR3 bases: TGCGCCAGCAGCCAAGTATTAGCAGTGTTTACAGATACGCAGTATTTT.

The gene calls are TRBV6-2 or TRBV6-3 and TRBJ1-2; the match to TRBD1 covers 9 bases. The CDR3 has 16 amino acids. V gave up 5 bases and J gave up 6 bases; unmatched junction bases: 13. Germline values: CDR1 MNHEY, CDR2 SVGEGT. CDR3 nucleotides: TGTGCCAGCAGTCTCGAGGACAGGGGCGTAAGGAATGGCTACACCTTC. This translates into CASSLEDRGVRNGYTF.

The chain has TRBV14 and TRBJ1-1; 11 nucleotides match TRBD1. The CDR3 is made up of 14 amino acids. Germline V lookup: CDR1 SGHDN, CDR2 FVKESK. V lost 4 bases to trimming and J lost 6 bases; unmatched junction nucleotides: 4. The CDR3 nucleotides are TGTGCCAGCAGCCGGGACAGGGGGTTCGCTGAAGCTTTCTTT. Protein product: CASSRDRGFAEAFF.

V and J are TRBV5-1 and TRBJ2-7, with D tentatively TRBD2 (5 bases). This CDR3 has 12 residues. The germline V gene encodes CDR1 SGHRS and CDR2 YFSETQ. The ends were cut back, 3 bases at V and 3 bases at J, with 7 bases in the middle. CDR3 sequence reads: CASSSSSYEQYF. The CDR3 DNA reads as TGCGCCAGCAGCTCTAGCAGCTACGAGCAGTACTTC.

CDR3 sequence reads: CASRKTSFDEQFF. In DNA, the CDR3 is TGTGCCAGCAGGAAGACTAGTTTCGATGAGCAGTTCTTC. V and J are TRBV12-3 or TRBV12-4 and TRBJ2-1, with D perhaps matching TRBD2 (6 bases). The germline V and J ends were trimmed by 6 bases and 8 bases, with 14 bases remaining between them. The CDR3 sequence is 13 residues long.

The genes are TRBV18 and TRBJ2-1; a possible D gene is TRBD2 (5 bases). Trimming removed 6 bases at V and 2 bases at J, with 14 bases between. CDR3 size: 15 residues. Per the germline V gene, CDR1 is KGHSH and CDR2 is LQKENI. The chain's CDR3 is CASSPFTGTYNEQFF. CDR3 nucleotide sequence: TGTGCCAGCTCCCCCTTTACGGGAACCTACAATGAGCAGTTCTTC.

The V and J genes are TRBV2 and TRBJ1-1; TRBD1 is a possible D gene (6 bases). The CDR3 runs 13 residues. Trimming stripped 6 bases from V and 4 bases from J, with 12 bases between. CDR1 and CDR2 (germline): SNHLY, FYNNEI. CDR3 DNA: TGTGCCAGCAGAAACAGGGAGAGCACTGAAGCTTTCTTT. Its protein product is CASRNRESTEAFF.

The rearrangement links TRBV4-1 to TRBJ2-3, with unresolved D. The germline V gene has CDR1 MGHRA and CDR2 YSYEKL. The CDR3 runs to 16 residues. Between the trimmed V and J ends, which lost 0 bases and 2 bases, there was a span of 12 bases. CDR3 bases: TGCGCCAGCAGCCAAGATGATGGGCCGTACACAGATACGCAGTATTTT. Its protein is CASSQDDGPYTDTQYF.

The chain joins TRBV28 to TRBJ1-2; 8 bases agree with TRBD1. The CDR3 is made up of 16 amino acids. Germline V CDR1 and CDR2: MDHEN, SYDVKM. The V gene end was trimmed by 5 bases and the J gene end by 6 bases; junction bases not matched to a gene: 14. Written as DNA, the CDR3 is TGTGCCAGCAGTGCCTACCTGACAGGGGAGGGCGATGGCTACACCTTC. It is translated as CASSAYLTGEGDGYTF.